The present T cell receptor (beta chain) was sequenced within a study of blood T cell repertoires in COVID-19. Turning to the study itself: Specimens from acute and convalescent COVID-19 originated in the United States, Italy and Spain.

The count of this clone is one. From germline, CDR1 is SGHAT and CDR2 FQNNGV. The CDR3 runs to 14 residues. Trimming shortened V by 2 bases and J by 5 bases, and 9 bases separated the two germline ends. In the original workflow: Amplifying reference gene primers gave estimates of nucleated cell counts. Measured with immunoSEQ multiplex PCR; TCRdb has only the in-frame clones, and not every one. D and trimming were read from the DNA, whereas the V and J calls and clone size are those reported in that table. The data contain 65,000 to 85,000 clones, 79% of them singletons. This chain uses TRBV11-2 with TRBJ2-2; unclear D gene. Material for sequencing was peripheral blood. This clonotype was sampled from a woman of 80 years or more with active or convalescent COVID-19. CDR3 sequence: CASSLFARTGELFF. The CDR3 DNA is TGTGCCAGCAGCTTATTCGCCAGGACCGGGGAGCTGTTTTTT.